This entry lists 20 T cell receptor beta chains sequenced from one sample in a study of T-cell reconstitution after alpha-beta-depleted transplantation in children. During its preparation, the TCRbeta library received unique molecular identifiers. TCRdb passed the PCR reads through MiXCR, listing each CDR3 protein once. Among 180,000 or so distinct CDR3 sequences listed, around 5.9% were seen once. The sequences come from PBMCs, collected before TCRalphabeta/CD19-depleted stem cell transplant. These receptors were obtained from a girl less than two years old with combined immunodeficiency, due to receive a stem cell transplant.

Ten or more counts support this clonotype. In nucleotides, the CDR3 is TGTGCCACCAGCAGAGATCTAGCTAGCGGGAGGGCCGATGAGCAGTTCTTC. Protein product: CATSRDLASGRADEQFF. The rearrangement links TRBV15 to TRBJ2-1, with 12 nucleotides matching TRBD2. The J segment lost 8 bases and the V segment lost 0 bases, leaving 8 bases of the junction unmatched. The CDR3 is made up of 17 amino acids. Germline loops: CDR1 LNHNV, CDR2 YYDKDF (reference sequence).

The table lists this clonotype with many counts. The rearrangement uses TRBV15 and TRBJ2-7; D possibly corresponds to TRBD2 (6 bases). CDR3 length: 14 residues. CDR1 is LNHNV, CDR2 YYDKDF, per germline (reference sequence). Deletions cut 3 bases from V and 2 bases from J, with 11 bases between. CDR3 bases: TGTGCCACCAGCAGTTGGGGACTCGCCTACGAGCAGTACTTC. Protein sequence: CATSSWGLAYEQYF.

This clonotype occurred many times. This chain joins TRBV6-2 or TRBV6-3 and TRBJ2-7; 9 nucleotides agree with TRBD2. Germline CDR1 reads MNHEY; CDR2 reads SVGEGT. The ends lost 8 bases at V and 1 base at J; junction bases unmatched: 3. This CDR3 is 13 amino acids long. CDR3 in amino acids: CASSTSGSYEQYF. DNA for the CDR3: TGTGCCAGCTCGACTAGCGGTTCCTACGAGCAGTACTTC.

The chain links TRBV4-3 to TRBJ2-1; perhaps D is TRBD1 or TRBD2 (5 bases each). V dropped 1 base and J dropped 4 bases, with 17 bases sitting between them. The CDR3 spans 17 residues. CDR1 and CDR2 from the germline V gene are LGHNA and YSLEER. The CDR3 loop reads CASSQVLTEGGYNEQFF. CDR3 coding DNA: TGCGCCAGCAGCCAAGTTCTGACAGAGGGCGGATACAATGAGCAGTTCTTC.

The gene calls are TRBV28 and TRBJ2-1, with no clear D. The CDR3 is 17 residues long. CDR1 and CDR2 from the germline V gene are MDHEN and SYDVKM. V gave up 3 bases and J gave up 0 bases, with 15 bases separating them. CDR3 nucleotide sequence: TGTGCCAGCAGTTTTCGTCTTTTGCCTTTCTCCTACAATGAGCAGTTCTTC. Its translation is CASSFRLLPFSYNEQFF.

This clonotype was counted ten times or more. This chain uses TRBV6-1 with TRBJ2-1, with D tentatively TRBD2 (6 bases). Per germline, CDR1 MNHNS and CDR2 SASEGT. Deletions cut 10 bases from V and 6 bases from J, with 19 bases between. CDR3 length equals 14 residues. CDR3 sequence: CATMTSNRLNEQFF. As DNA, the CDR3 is TGTGCCACTATGACTAGTAATCGTCTCAATGAGCAGTTCTTC.

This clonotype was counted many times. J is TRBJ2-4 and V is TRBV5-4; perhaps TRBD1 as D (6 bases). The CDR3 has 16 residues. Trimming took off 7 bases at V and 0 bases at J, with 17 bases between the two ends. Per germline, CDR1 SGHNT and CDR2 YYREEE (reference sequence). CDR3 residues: CASGTGTRGAKNIQYF. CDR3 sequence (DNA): TGTGCCAGCGGTACAGGGACGCGTGGAGCCAAAAACATTCAGTACTTC.

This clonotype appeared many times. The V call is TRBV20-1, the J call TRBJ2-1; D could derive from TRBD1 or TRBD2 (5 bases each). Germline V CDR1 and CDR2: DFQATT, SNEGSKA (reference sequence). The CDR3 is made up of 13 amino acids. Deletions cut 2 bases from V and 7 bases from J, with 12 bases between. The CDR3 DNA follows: TGCAGTGCTAGATCGGGACGTCGGAATGAGCAGTTCTTC. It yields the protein CSARSGRRNEQFF.

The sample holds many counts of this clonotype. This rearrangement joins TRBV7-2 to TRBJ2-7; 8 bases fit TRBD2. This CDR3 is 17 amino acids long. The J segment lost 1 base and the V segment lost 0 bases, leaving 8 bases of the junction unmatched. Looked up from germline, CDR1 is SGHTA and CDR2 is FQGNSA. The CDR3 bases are TGTGCCAGCAGCTTAGCGCGGAGGATAGCGGGGTCCTACGAGCAGTACTTC. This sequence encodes CASSLARRIAGSYEQYF.

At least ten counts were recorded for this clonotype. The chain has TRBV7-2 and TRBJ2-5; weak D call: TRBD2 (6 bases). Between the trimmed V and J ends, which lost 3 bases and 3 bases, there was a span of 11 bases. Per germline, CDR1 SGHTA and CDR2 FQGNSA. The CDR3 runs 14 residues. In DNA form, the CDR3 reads TGTGCCAGCAGCTTTGGCGGGGAGAAAGAGACCCAGTACTTC. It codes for CASSFGGEKETQYF.

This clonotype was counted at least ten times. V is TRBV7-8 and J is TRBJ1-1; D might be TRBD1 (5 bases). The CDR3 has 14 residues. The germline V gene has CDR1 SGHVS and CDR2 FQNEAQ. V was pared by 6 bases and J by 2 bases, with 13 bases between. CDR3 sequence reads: CASRNLTANTEAFF. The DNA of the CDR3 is TGTGCCAGCAGGAACTTGACAGCCAACACTGAAGCTTTCTTT.

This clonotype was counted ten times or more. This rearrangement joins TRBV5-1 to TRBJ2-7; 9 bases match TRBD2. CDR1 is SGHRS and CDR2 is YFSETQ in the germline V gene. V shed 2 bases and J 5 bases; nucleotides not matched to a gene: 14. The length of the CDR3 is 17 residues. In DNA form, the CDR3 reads TGCGCCAGCAGCTTAGCGCCTTTGCTAGCGGGGTCTGACGAGCAGTACTTC. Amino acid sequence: CASSLAPLLAGSDEQYF. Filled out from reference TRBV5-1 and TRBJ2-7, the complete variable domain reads KAGVTQTPRYLIKTRGQQVTLSCSPISGHRSVSWYQQTPGQGLQFLFEYFSETQRNKGNFPGRFSGRQFSNSRSEMNVSTLELGDSALYLCASSLAPLLAGSDEQYFGPGTRLTVT.

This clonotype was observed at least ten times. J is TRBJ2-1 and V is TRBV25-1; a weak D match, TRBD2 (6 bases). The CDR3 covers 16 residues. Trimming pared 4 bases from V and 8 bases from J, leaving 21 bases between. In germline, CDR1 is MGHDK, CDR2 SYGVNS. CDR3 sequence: CASSVRFGRSSDEQFF. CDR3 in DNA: TGTGCCAGCAGTGTAAGGTTCGGGAGATCGTCGGATGAGCAGTTCTTC.

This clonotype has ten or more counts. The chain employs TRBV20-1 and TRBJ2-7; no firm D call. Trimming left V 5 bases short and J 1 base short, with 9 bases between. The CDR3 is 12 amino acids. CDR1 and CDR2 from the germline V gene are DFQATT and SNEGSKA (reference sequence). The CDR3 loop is CSAGRQSYEQYF. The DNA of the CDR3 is TGCAGTGCTGGTCGTCAATCCTACGAGCAGTACTTC.

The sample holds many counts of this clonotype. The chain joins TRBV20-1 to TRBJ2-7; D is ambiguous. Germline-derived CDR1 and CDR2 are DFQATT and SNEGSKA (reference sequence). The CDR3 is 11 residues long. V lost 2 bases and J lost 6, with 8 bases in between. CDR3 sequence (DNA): TGCAGTGCTAGATGGGCAGGCGAGCAGTACTTC. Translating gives CSARWAGEQYF.

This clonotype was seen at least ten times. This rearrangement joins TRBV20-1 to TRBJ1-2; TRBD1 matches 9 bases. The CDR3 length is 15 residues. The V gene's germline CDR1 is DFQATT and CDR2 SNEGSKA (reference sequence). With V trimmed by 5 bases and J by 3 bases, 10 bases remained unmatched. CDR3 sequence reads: CSARRDRVQDYGYTF. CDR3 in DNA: TGCAGTGCTCGCCGGGACAGGGTACAGGACTATGGCTACACCTTC.

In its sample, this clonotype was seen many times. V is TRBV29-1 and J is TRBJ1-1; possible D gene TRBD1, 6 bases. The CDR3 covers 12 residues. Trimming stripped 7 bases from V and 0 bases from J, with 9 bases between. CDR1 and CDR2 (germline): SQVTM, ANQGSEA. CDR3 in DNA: TGCAGCGGGGGACATTTGAACACTGAAGCTTTCTTT. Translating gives CSGGHLNTEAFF.

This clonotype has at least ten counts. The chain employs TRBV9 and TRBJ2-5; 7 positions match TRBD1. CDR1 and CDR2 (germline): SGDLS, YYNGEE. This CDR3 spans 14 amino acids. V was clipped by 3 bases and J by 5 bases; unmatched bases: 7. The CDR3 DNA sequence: TGTGCCAGCAGCGGACAGGGCGGCAAGGAGACCCAGTACTTC. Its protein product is CASSGQGGKETQYF.

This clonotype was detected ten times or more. The chain's CDR3 is CASSQGYGWNEQFF. Written as DNA, the CDR3 is TGCGCCAGCAGCCAAGGTTACGGCTGGAATGAGCAGTTCTTC. The chain recombines TRBV4-3 with TRBJ2-1, with D uncertain. CDR3 length equals 14 residues. CDR1 LGHNA and CDR2 YSLEER come from the germline V gene. The V end lost 1 base, the J end lost 7 bases, and 11 bases lay between the germline ends.

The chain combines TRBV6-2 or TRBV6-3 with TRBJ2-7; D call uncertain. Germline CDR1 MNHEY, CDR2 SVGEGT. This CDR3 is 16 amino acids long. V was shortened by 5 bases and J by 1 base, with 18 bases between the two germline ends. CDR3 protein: CASSLLGIGFSYEQYF. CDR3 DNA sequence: TGTGCCAGCAGTCTACTCGGCATTGGCTTTTCCTACGAGCAGTACTTC.